These 7 T cell receptor beta chains were sequenced from one sample in a study of PD-1 blockade in classical Hodgkin lymphoma (dated by TCRdb to about 2020). The time point label, as the study defines it: cycle 4 day 1 (C4D1), after less than 7 weeks of nivolumab. Relapse after autologous stem cell transplantation had occurred in all trial patients, and cohorts A, B and C were distinguished by prior brentuximab vedotin exposure. A Miltenyi CD4+ T cell isolation kit was used for magnetic negative selection to purify CD4+ T cells from thawed PBMCs. Library prep was done by the immunoSEQ multiplex PCR assay. In its TCRdb copy, this immuneACCESS table keeps in-frame sequences only and misses some clones. Where compared with another copy, unresolved V genes explain less than half of these, and the others have no known cause. This sample gives fewer than 8,500 clones in total; around nine tenths of them show up just once. Jointly, the top ten make up 1.4% to 1.5% of the sample.

The sequencing used CD4+ T cells from blood, collected before the fourth cycle of nivolumab. These receptors were taken from a human donor with classical Hodgkin lymphoma.

This chain links TRBV2 with TRBJ2-3; D is ambiguous. CDR3 length: 11 amino acids. Trimming took 4 bases from V and 6 from J, leaving 5 bases between them. Germline CDR1 is SNHLY and CDR2 is FYNNEI. The CDR3 nucleotides read TGTGCCAGCAGTGTGGGGGATACGCAGTATTTT. This sequence encodes CASSVGDTQYF.

This chain uses TRBV5-6 with TRBJ1-2; no clear D gene. The V end was cut by 1 base, the J end by 3 bases, with 7 bases between. Germline V gene sequence: CDR1 SGHDT, CDR2 YYEEEE. The CDR3 is made up of 13 amino acids. CDR3 coding DNA: TGTGCCAGCAGCTTGAGGCACTACTATGGCTACACCTTC. Amino acids: CASSLRHYYGYTF.

The chain recombines TRBV29-1 with TRBJ2-5; no reliable D call. The germline V gene has CDR1 SQVTM and CDR2 ANQGSEA. The CDR3 covers 12 residues. Trimming removed 5 bases at V and 0 bases at J, with 7 bases between. This CDR3 is CSVYAYQETQYF. CDR3 coding DNA: TGCAGCGTTTATGCTTACCAAGAGACCCAGTACTTC.

This chain joins TRBV10-1 and TRBJ1-2; 7 bases match TRBD1. The CDR3 extends over 14 amino acids. Trimming cost V 6 bases and J 7 bases; bases outside gene matches: 11. Germline CDR1 WNHNN, CDR2 SYGVQD (reference sequence). DNA of the CDR3: TGCGCCAGCAGCGTCTCGGAAGGGGGCTCTGGCTACACCTTC. It translates to CASSVSEGGSGYTF.

V is TRBV27 and J is TRBJ2-2, with no clear D. From germline, CDR1 is MNHEY and CDR2 SMNVEV (reference sequence). V gave up 5 bases and J gave up 0 bases, with 7 bases separating them. CDR3 length equals 14 residues. The CDR3 DNA sequence: TGTGCCAGCAGTCCACCTTCGAACACCGGGGAGCTGTTTTTT. It is translated as CASSPPSNTGELFF.

The chain is built from TRBV30 and TRBJ2-7; D remains ambiguous. This CDR3 has 15 residues. Germline values: CDR1 GTSNPN, CDR2 SVGIG (reference sequence). Trimming removed 5 bases from V and 1 base from J, with 18 bases in between. The CDR3 loop reads CAWDVDRRLSYEQYF. The CDR3 bases are TGTGCCTGGGACGTTGACCGACGCCTATCCTACGAGCAGTACTTC.

This chain joins TRBV1 and TRBJ2-7; the table assigns TRBD1, which was not confirmed against the DNA. TRBV1 is noted as a pseudogene. The length of the CDR3 is 16 residues. CDR3 nucleotides: TGCACCAGCAGCCAAAGTTTTGGGCCAGACTCCTACGAGCAGTACTTC. Its translation is CTSSQSFGPDSYEQYF.